Listed here are 14 T cell receptor beta chains from one sample, sequenced in a study of T cells after yellow fever vaccination. TCRdb passed the 5' RACE reads through MiXCR, listing each CDR3 protein once. The table has approximately 550,000 distinct CDR3 sequences, about 14% seen once. This specimen was PBMCs, taken on the day of the yellow fever booster vaccination. Source of these receptors: a man aged 25 to 40 who received the YFV17D yellow fever vaccine.

This clonotype was observed a handful of times. The chain couples TRBV3-1 to TRBJ2-7; D unclear. The CDR3 has 13 residues. The V end was cut by 4 bases, the J end by 2 bases, with 9 bases between. Per the germline V gene, CDR1 is LGHDT and CDR2 is YNNKEL (reference sequence). The DNA of the CDR3 is TGTGCCAGCAGCCGGGTAGGGACCTACGAGCAGTACTTC. The encoded protein is CASSRVGTYEQYF.

V is TRBV2 and J is TRBJ2-3; 7 positions match TRBD2. Germline values: CDR1 SNHLY, CDR2 FYNNEI. V dropped 6 bases and J dropped 2; count of bases not matched to a gene: 5. This CDR3 has 14 residues. The CDR3 DNA reads as TGTGCCAGCAGGTGGCTAGCGGACACAGATACGCAGTATTTT. Amino acid sequence: CASRWLADTDTQYF.

This clonotype was seen a few times. V gene TRBV6-2 or TRBV6-3 combines with J gene TRBJ1-5; 10 positions match TRBD1. Germline assignment: CDR1 MNHEY and CDR2 SVGEGT. CDR3 length equals 16 residues. The ends lost 4 bases at V and 1 base at J; junction bases unmatched: 4. DNA for the CDR3: TGTGCCAGCAGTTCTGACAGGGGGCTCAGCAATCAGCCCCAGCATTTT. As protein: CASSSDRGLSNQPQHF.

A few counts support this clonotype. CDR3 nucleotide sequence: TGTGCCAGCAGCCTTGGACAGGGGGGAGCTTTCTTT. Its translation: CASSLGQGGAFF. V usage is TRBV3-1 and J usage is TRBJ1-1, with 10 nucleotides matching TRBD1. V shed 4 bases and J 10 bases; nucleotides not matched to a gene: 3. Germline lookup yields CDR1 LGHDT and CDR2 YNNKEL (reference sequence). The CDR3 length is 12 residues.

V gene TRBV29-1 combines with J gene TRBJ2-2; either TRBD1 or TRBD2 may supply D (6 bases each). The ends were cut back, 6 bases at V and 10 bases at J, with 12 bases in the middle. Germline CDR1 and CDR2: SQVTM and ANQGSEA. This CDR3 is built from 11 residues. The CDR3 DNA sequence: TGCAGCGTCGGTAGGGGGGAGGAGCTGTTTTTT. It encodes CSVGRGEELFF.

This clonotype was counted at least ten times. This chain connects TRBV5-1 to TRBJ2-1; D could derive from TRBD1 or TRBD2 (5 bases each). Germline V gives CDR1 SGHRS, CDR2 YFSETQ. Between the trimmed V and J ends, which lost 0 bases and 6 bases, there was a span of 7 bases. This CDR3 has 13 residues. The DNA for the CDR3 is TGCGCCAGCAGCTTGGTCGGGGCCAATGAGCAGTTCTTC. It codes for CASSLVGANEQFF.

The chain joins TRBV4-1 to TRBJ1-1; D gene uncertain. CDR3 size: 19 residues. V lost 4 bases, J lost 5 bases, and 29 bases lay in between. Germline CDR1 MGHRA, CDR2 YSYEKL. The CDR3 DNA follows: TGCGCCAGCAGCCCAAGAATGGTCGGTCGTTGGGATTTTGGGACTGAAGCTTTCTTT. The encoded protein is CASSPRMVGRWDFGTEAFF.

This sequence joins TRBV28 and TRBJ1-2, with D perhaps TRBD1 (6 bases). The germline gives CDR1 MDHEN, CDR2 SYDVKM. The ends were cut back, 6 bases at V and 4 bases at J, with 18 bases in the middle. The CDR3 is 15 amino acids. CDR3 residues: CASSAPRGHTYGYTF. As DNA, the CDR3 is TGTGCCAGCAGCGCCCCACGGGGACACACCTATGGCTACACCTTC.

This clonotype was found a few times. The chain links TRBV5-1 to TRBJ2-2; 7 bases align to TRBD2. The CDR3 covers 17 residues. CDR1 is SGHRS, CDR2 YFSETQ, per germline. Trimming took 0 bases from V and 0 from J; bases not matched to a gene: 5. CDR3 nucleotides: TGCGCCAGCAGCTTGGCTAGCGGCCCGACGAACACCGGGGAGCTGTTTTTT. Protein sequence: CASSLASGPTNTGELFF. Together with reference TRBV5-1 and TRBJ2-2, the CDR3 gives the full variable domain: KAGVTQTPRYLIKTRGQQVTLSCSPISGHRSVSWYQQTPGQGLQFLFEYFSETQRNKGNFPGRFSGRQFSNSRSEMNVSTLELGDSALYLCASSLASGPTNTGELFFGEGSRLTVL.

This clonotype has just a few counts. The chain combines TRBV14 with TRBJ2-3; TRBD2 agrees at 9 bases. The CDR3 is 14 residues long. The germline V gene has CDR1 SGHDN and CDR2 FVKESK. After removal of 6 bases from V and 4 bases from J, the junction contained 5 bases not matched to a gene. The CDR3 protein is CASSSGRGSDTQYF. CDR3 coding DNA: TGTGCCAGCAGTAGCGGGAGAGGTTCAGATACGCAGTATTTT.

To note about this clonotype: Since the CDR3 does not end with the conserved phenylalanine or tryptophan, this likely comes from a read error. The DNA is left out, because the CDR3 cannot be placed on it with certainty; the CDR3 is given as TCRdb lists it. This chain links TRBV19 with TRBJ2-1; the table's D gene call, TRBD2, was not cross checked with the DNA. The CDR3 is 14 amino acids in total, end residues counted. Germline V gives CDR1 LNHDA, CDR2 SQIVND (reference sequence). The CDR3 is CASSTNTGQRTWYC.

This clonotype was recorded a few times. This chain uses TRBV14 with TRBJ2-2; TRBD2 matches 9 bases. Germline trimming cut 5 bases from V and 10 bases from J; bases unmatched to any gene: 5. Germline V CDR1 and CDR2: SGHDN, FVKESK. The CDR3 runs to 13 residues. Here the CDR3 DNA reads TGTGCCAGCAGCATAGCGGGAGCTGTGGAGCTGTTTTTT. Protein: CASSIAGAVELFF. The full variable domain, completed using reference TRBV14 and TRBJ2-2, is EAGVTQFPSHSVIEKGQTVTLRCDPISGHDNLYWYRRVMGKEIKFLLHFVKESKQDESGMPNNRFLAERTGGTYSTLKVQPAELEDSGVYFCASSIAGAVELFFGEGSRLTVL.

A remark on this clonotype: This likely comes from a read error, as the CDR3 has no conserved phenylalanine or tryptophan at its end. This chain links TRBV20-1 with TRBJ2-1, with TRBD2 identical over 9 bases. The CDR3 totals 15 residues. Germline assignment: CDR1 DFQATT and CDR2 SNEGSKA (reference sequence). V lost 1 base and J lost 7; bases outside the gene matches: 8. As DNA, the CDR3 is TGCAGTGCTAGAGGTAGCGGGAGAGGGGGGAATGAGCAGTTCCTC. Translating gives CSARGSGRGGNEQFL.

J is TRBJ2-3 and V is TRBV6-2 or TRBV6-3; D ambiguous. This CDR3 is 15 amino acids long. Trimming stripped 5 bases from V and 2 bases from J, with 14 bases between. Per germline, CDR1 MNHEY and CDR2 SVGEGT. DNA for the CDR3: TGTGCCAGCAGTATCCTCCAGCGCGACACAGATACGCAGTATTTT. This codes for CASSILQRDTDTQYF.